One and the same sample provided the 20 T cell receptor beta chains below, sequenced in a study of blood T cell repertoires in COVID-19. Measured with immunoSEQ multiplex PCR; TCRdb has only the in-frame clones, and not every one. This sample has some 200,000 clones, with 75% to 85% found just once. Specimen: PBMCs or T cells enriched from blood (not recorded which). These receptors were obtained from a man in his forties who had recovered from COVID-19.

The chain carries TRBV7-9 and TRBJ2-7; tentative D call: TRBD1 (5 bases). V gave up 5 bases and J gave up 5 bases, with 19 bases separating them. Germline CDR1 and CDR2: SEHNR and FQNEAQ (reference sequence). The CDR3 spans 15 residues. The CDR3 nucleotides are TGTGCCAGCAGCCCATCTCGACAGACCCACGACGAGCAGTACTTC. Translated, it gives CASSPSRQTHDEQYF. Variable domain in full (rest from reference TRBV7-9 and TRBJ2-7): DTGVSQNPRHKITKRGQNVTFRCDPISEHNRLYWYRQTLGQGPEFLTYFQNEAQLEKSRLLSDRFSAERPKGSFSTLEIQRTEQGDSAMYLCASSPSRQTHDEQYFGPGTRLTVT.

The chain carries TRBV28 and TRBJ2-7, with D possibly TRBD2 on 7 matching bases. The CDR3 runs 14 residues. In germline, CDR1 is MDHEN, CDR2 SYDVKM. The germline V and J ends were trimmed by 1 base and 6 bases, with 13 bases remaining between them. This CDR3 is CASSLSSGGREQYF. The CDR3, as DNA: TGTGCCAGCAGTTTATCATCCGGGGGGCGCGAGCAGTACTTC. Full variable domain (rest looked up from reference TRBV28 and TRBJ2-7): DVKVTQSSRYLVKRTGEKVFLECVQDMDHENMFWYRQDPGLGLRLIYFSYDVKMKEKGDIPEGYSVSREKKERFSLILESASTNQTSMYLCASSLSSGGREQYFGPGTRLTVT.

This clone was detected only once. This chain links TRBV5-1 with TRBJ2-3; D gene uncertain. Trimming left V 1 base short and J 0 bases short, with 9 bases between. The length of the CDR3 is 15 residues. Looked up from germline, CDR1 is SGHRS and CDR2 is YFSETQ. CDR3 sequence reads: CASSLIAVSTDTQYF. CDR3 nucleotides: TGCGCCAGCAGCTTGATTGCGGTTAGCACAGATACGCAGTATTTT.

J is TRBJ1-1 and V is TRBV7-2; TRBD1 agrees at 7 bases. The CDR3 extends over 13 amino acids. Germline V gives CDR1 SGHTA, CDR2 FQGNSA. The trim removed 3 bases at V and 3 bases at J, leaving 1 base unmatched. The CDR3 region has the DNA TGTGCCAGCAGCTTCGACAGGGACACTGAAGCTTTCTTT. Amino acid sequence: CASSFDRDTEAFF.

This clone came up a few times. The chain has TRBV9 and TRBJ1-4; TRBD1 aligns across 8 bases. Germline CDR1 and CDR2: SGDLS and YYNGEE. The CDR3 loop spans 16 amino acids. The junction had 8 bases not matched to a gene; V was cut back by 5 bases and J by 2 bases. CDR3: CASSGQGRRTNEKLFF. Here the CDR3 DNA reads TGTGCCAGCAGTGGACAGGGACGAAGGACTAATGAAAAACTGTTTTTT.

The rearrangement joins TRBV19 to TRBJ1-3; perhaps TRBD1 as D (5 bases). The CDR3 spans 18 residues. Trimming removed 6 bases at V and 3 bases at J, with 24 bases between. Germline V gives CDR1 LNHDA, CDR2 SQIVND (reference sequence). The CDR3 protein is CASSSSGTRGLVGNTIYF. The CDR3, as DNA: TGTGCCAGTAGCAGTTCAGGTACCCGGGGACTGGTTGGAAACACCATATATTTT.

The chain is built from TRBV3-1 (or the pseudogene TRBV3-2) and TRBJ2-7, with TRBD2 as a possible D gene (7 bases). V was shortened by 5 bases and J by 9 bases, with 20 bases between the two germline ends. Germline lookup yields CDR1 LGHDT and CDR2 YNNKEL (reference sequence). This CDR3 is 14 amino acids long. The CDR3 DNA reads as TGTGCCAGCAGCTGGGGGGGGCCACCCCGGGGGCAGTACTTC. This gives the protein CASSWGGPPRGQYF.

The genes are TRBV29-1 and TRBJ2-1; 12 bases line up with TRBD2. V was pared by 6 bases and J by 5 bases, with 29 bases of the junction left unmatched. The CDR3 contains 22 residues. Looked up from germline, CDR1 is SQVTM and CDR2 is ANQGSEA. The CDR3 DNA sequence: TGCAGCGTAGTGCCGGGGACTCAATTGGCTAGCGGGAGGGCCAGAGTAGACAATGAGCAGTTCTTC. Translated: CSVVPGTQLASGRARVDNEQFF.

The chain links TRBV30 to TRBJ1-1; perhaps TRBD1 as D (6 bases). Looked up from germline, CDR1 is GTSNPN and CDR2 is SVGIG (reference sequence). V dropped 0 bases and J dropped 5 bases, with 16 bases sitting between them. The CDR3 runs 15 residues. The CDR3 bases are TGTGCCTGGAGTGTGAGACCGGGGGGGCGGACTGAAGCTTTCTTT. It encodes CAWSVRPGGRTEAFF.

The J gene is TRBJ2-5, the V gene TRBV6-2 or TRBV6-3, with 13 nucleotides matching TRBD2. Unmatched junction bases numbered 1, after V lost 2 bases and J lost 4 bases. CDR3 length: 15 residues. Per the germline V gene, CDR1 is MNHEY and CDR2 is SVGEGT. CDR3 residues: CASSYGLAGAETQYF. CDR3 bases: TGTGCCAGCAGTTACGGACTAGCGGGAGCAGAGACCCAGTACTTC.

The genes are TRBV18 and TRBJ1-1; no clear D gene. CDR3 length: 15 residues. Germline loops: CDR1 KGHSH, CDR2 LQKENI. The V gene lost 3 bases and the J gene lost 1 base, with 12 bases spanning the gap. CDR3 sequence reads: CASSPIHTRNTEAFF. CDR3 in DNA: TGTGCCAGCTCACCGATACACACCAGGAACACTGAAGCTTTCTTT.

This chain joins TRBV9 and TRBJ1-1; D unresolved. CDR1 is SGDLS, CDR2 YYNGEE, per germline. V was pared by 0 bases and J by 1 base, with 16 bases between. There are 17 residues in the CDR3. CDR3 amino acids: CASSVGQTRQGNTEAFF. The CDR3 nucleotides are TGTGCCAGCAGCGTAGGTCAGACACGCCAAGGGAACACTGAAGCTTTCTTT.

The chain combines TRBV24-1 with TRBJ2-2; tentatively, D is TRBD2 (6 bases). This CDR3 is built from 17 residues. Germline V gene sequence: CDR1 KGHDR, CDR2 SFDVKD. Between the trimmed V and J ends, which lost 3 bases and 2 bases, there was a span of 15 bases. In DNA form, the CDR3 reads TGTGCCACCAGTGATACCGGGACTGTAAGCAACACCGGGGAGCTGTTTTTT. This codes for CATSDTGTVSNTGELFF.

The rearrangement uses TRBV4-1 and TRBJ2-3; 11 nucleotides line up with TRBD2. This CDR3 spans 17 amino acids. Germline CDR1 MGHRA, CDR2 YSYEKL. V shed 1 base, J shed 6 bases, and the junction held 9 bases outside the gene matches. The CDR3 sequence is CASSQGVAGGPKDTQYF. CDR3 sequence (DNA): TGCGCCAGCAGCCAAGGGGTAGCGGGGGGGCCTAAGGATACGCAGTATTTT.

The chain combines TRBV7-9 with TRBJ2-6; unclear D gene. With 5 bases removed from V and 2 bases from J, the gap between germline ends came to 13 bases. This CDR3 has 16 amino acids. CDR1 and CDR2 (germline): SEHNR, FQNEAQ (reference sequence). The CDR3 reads CASSRTPLTGANVLTF. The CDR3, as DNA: TGTGCCAGCAGCCGCACTCCCCTAACTGGGGCCAACGTCCTGACTTTC.

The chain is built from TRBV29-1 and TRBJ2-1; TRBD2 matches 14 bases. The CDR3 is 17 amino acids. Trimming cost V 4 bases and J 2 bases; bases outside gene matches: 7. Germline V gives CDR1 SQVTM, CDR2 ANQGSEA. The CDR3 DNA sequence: TGCAGCGTTGCCGGGACTAGCGGGAGTATCCCCTACAATGAGCAGTTCTTC. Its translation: CSVAGTSGSIPYNEQFF.

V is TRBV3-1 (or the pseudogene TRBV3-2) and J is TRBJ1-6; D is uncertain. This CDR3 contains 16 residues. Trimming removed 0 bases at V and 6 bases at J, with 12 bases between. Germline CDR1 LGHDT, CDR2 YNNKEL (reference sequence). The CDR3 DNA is TGTGCCAGCAGCCAAGAGGGTGGAGGAGGTAATTCACCCCTCCACTTT. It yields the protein CASSQEGGGGNSPLHF.

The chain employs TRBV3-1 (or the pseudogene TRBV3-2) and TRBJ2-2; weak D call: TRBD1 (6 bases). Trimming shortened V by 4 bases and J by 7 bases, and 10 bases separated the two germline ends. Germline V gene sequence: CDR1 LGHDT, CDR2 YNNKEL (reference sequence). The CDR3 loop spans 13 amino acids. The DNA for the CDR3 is TGTGCCAGCAGCCTTCAGGGGATCGGGGAGCTGTTTTTT. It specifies CASSLQGIGELFF.

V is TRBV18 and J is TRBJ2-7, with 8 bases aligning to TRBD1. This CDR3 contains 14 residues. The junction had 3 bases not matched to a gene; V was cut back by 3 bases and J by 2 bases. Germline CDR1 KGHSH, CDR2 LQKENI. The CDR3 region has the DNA TGTGCCAGCTCACCGGGACAGGCTCCCTACGAGCAGTACTTC. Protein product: CASSPGQAPYEQYF.

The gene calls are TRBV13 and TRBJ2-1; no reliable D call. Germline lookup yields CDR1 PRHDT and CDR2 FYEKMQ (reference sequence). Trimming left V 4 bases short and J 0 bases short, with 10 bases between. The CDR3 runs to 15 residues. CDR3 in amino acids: CASSSQLSSYNEQFF. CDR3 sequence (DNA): TGTGCCAGCAGCTCACAGTTGAGCTCCTACAATGAGCAGTTCTTC.